This T cell receptor beta chain comes out of a study of blood T cell repertoires in COVID-19. Background on the study: COVID-19 samples, acute and convalescent, were from the United States, Italy and Spain. From T cells, B-cell-depleted T cells, or PBMCs came the material, which was cDNA or gDNA.

CDR1 and CDR2 (germline): LNHDA, SQIVND (reference sequence). Deletions cut 6 bases from V and 4 bases from J, with 12 bases between. The CDR3 totals 13 residues. In this sample, this clone turned up a few times. Per the original methods: Cell counts per sample came from amplifying reference gene primers. Using immunoSEQ multiplex PCR, the repertoire was profiled, and TCRdb retains in-frame clones only, with some absent. The V and J calls and clone size come from that table; D and trimming were worked out from the DNA. The sample lists about 230,000 clones, less than 85% seen once, with roughly 2.7% in the top ten.

The chain uses TRBV19 and TRBJ1-2, with D possibly matching TRBD1 (6 bases). Sample: peripheral blood. The source is a woman in her seventies with active or convalescent COVID-19. In DNA form, the CDR3 reads TGTGCCAGTAGCTACAGGGCTGCCTATGGCTACACCTTC. This gives the protein CASSYRAAYGYTF. Supplemented by reference TRBV19 and TRBJ1-2, the full variable domain reads DGGITQSPKYLFRKEGQNVTLSCEQNLNHDAMYWYRQDPGQGLRLIYYSQIVNDFQKGDIAEGYSVSREKKESFPLTVTSAQKNPTAFYLCASSYRAAYGYTFGSGTRLTVV.